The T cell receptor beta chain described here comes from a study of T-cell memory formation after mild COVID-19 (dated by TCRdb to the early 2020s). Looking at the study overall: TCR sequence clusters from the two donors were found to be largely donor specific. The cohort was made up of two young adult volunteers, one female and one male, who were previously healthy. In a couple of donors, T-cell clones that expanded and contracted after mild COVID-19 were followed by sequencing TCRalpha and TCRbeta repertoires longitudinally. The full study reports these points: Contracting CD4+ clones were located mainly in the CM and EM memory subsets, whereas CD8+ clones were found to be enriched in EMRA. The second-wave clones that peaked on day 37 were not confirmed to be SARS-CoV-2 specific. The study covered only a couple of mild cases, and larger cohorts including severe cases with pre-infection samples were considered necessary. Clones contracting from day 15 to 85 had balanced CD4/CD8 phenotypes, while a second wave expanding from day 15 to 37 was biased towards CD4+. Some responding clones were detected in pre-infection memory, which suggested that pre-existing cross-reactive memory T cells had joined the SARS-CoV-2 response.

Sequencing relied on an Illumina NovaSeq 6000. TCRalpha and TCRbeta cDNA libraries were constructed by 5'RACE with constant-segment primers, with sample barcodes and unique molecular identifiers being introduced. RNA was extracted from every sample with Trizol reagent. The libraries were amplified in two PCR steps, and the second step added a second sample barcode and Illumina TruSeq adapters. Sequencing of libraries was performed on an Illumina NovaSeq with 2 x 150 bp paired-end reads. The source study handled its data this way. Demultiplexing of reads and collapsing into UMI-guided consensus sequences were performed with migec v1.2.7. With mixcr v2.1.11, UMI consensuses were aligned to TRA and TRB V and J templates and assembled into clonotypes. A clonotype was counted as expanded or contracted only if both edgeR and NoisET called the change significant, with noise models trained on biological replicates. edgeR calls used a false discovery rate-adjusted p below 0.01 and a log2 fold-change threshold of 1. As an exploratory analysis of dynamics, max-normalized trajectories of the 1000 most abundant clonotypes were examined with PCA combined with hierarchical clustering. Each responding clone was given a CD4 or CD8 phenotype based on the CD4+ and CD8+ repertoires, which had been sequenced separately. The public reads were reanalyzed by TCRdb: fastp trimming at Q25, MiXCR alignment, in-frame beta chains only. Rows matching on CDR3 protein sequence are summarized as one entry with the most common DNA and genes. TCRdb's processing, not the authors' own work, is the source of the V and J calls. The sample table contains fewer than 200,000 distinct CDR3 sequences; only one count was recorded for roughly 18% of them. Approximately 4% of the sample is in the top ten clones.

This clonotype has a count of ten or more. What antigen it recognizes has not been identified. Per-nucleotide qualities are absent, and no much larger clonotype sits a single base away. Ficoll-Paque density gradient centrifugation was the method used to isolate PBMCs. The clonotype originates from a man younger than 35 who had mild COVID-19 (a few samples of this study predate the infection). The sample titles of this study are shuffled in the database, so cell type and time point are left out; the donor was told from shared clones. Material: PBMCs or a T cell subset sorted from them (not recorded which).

The DNA sequence is given as TGTGCCAGCAGCTACAGGGTTCAAGAGACCCAGTACTTC. It encodes CASSYRVQETQYF. Rearrangement joined TRBV11-1 to TRBJ2-5, and TRBD1 may be the D gene, going by 6 matching bases. The CDR3 numbers 13 residues from cysteine through phenylalanine. Only the CDR3 region is kept as DNA, spanning 39 bases read in frame from base 1. The junction carries 8 bases between V and J, which are trimmed by 4 bases and 2 bases respectively. CDR1 and CDR2 (SGHAT, FQDESV) derive from the germline V gene (reference sequence).